This is a list of T cell receptor beta chains from one sample in a study of cytotoxic CD8 clonotypes in ibrutinib-treated CLL. Assay used: immunoSEQ multiplex PCR; TCRdb lists only in-frame clones, some missing. The sample includes about 50,000 clones, around 78% seen only once; the top ten take 20%. The sequencing used PBMCs, collected after 24 months of ibrutinib treatment. Receptor source: a human donor with chronic lymphocytic leukemia. CDR3s include the opening cysteine and the closing phenylalanine or tryptophan. A D gene is named only where the DNA matches it firmly. Some rows have no size entry. The others give once, few or many, or a class for an expanded clone.

>TRBJ2-1|-|-|TRBV7-2
CASSPGPNNEQFF
>TRBJ2-7|-|TRBD1|TRBV5-1
CASTEGGRGRWEQYF
>TRBJ2-3|-|TRBD1|TRBV5-6
CASSLDGRGRGTDTQYF
>TRBJ1-4|-|-|TRBV2
CASSEALINEKLFF
>TRBJ2-5|-|TRBD2|TRBV11-3
CASSSGGETQYF
>TRBJ1-1|few|TRBD1|TRBV9
CASSPRDRGRAEAFF
>TRBJ2-7|once|TRBD2|TRBV6-5
CASSYGLAAYEQYF
>TRBJ2-5|-|-|TRBV19
CASSIDGDSTQYF
>TRBJ1-5|-|TRBD1|TRBV27
CASSTQGGNQPQHF
>TRBJ2-1|-|TRBD2|TRBV6-5
CASSYSPSGAYNEQFF
>TRBJ2-1|-|TRBD2|TRBV9
CASSVVGTGGLNEQFF
>TRBJ1-1|-|-|TRBV6-1
CASGGGRGNTEAFF
>TRBJ1-3|-|-|TRBV6-1
CASSEMTATGNTIYF
>TRBJ2-2|-|-|TRBV5-6
CASSLGYGGRTGELFF
>TRBJ1-1|-|-|TRBV5-1
CASSLVPGANTEAFF
>TRBJ2-3|-|-|TRBV2
CATRDQGTDTQYF
>TRBJ1-3|-|TRBD1|TRBV2
CASSGRDRFSGNTIYF
>TRBJ1-1|-|-|TRBV2
CASSVGGWTEAFF
>TRBJ2-5|-|-|TRBV9
CASSVGGRGDQETQYF
>TRBJ2-7|-|-|TRBV15
CATSRTGTRLSYEQYF
>TRBJ1-3|few|TRBD1|TRBV27
CASSSTGGSGNTIYF
>TRBJ2-4|-|-|TRBV18
CASSRSYDGGNIQYF
>TRBJ1-5|-|TRBD1|TRBV11-3
CASSLVWTGNSNQPQHF
>TRBJ1-1|-|TRBD1|TRBV6-5
CASSYSTGGSTEAFF
>TRBJ1-6|-|TRBD1|TRBV10-2
CASSTRTGDNSPLHF
>TRBJ2-5|-|TRBD2|TRBV28
CASTPLRSGRETQYF
>TRBJ1-2|-|-|TRBV30
CAWSSGIGGYTF
>TRBJ2-1|-|TRBD1|TRBV6-4
CASSDTGGPFDEQFF
>TRBJ2-3|-|-|TRBV5-8
CASTKVRIADTQYF
>TRBJ2-1|once|-|TRBV28
CASSPGRVRNEQFF
>TRBJ2-7|-|TRBD1|TRBV7-8
CASSRGQGYHEQYF
>TRBJ1-4|-|TRBD1|TRBV5-1
CASTIGQGARSTNEKLFF
>TRBJ2-1|-|-|TRBV7-2
CASSQAVYNEQFF
>TRBJ1-2|-|-|TRBV6-5
CASIKPGGVGGYTF
>TRBJ2-6|-|-|TRBV5-1
CASSLASGANVLTF
>TRBJ2-7|once|TRBD2|TRBV7-2
CASSPGSGTPYEQYF
>TRBJ2-7|-|TRBD1|TRBV29-1
CSVRDSSYEQYF
>TRBJ2-1|-|-|TRBV28
CASSLGNEQFF
>TRBJ2-5|-|-|TRBV9
CASSVGVARQETQYF
>TRBJ1-2|few|TRBD1|TRBV6-4
CASSDSPFQGTGRPVF
>TRBJ2-1|-|TRBD2|TRBV9
CASSELAGGPYEQFF
>TRBJ1-2|-|-|TRBV5-5
CASSLDSYGYTF
>TRBJ2-3|once|TRBD2|TRBV2
CASPRAGGPRDTQYF
>TRBJ1-5|-|-|TRBV6-6
CASSYLGISNQPQHF
>TRBJ2-1|few|-|TRBV5-6
CASSLQSSWNEQFF
>TRBJ2-6|-|-|TRBV6-6
CASSYMGVAGANVLTF
>TRBJ2-1|-|TRBD2|TRBV19
CASSGLAGGYNEQFF
>TRBJ2-7|-|TRBD1|TRBV28
CASSPLRQGWYEQYF
>TRBJ2-7|-|-|TRBV28
CASSFSGIGYEQYF